This TCR beta chain emerged from a study of chemoradiotherapy in HPV16-positive cancers. Profiled with immunoSEQ multiplex PCR; TCRdb holds only in-frame clones, not every one. The sample has about 5,400 clones, around 85% seen once. Per the germline V gene, CDR1 is SGHDN and CDR2 is FVKESK. V lost 4 bases and J 10 bases, leaving 11 bases between the germline ends. CDR3 size: 13 residues. Sample: tumor tissue, taken from a patient who underwent chemoradiotherapy. This sequence joins TRBV14 and TRBJ1-6, with D hard to call. This sequence originates from a human donor with HPV-associated anogenital cancer. In DNA, the CDR3 is TGTGCCAGCAGCCCCCTACAGAGCTCACCCCTCCACTTT. Translating it yields CASSPLQSSPLHF. Complete variable domain (other parts from reference TRBV14 and TRBJ1-6): EAGVTQFPSHSVIEKGQTVTLRCDPISGHDNLYWYRRVMGKEIKFLLHFVKESKQDESGMPNNRFLAERTGGTYSTLKVQPAELEDSGVYFCASSPLQSSPLHFGNGTRLTVT.